A single sample is the source of the 15 T cell receptor beta chains below, sequenced in a study of cytomegalovirus exposure and HLA in healthy donors. The study ran its PCR with 60 Vbeta and 13 Jbeta primers. Clones were sequenced by immunoSEQ multiplex PCR, and TCRdb holds only the in-frame ones, with some missing. The table has some 52,000 clones, about three quarters seen once; the top ten hold around 10%. Sequencing used PBMCs. Every receptor here comes from a woman aged 45-60 years in good health and CMV-seronegative.

This chain's CDR3 is CAIKSSTDDRPQHF. The CDR3 bases are TGTGCCATCAAATCTTCGACAGACGATCGGCCCCAGCATTTT. V usage is TRBV10-3 and J usage is TRBJ1-5; D might be TRBD1 (5 bases). Per the germline V gene, CDR1 is ENHRY and CDR2 is SYGVKD. The germline V and J ends were trimmed by 7 bases and 9 bases, with 19 bases remaining between them. The CDR3 sequence is 14 residues long.

This clone was seen only a few times. Here the CDR3 DNA reads TGTGCCACGTCGGACAGGGAGATCAATCAGCCCCAGCATTTT. Translating gives CATSDREINQPQHF. This chain uses TRBV2 with TRBJ1-5; TRBD1 matches at 8 bases. The V gene's germline CDR1 is SNHLY and CDR2 FYNNEI. This CDR3 is 14 amino acids long. Trimming took 10 bases from V and 3 from J; bases not matched to a gene: 8.

This clone has only a few counts. The chain joins TRBV6-5 to TRBJ2-3; D possibly corresponds to TRBD2 (5 bases). V lost 0 bases and J 2 bases, leaving 9 bases between the germline ends. CDR1 MNHEY and CDR2 SVGAGI come from the germline V gene. This CDR3 contains 15 residues. CDR3 region: CASSYSAGFTDTQYF. CDR3 in DNA: TGTGCCAGCAGTTACTCGGCGGGTTTCACAGATACGCAGTATTTT.

This clone was found a few times. This sequence joins TRBV7-9 and TRBJ2-3; the D gene is possibly TRBD1 (7 bases). This CDR3 region has 14 residues. Trimming took 2 bases from V and 5 from J, leaving 11 bases between them. Germline V gene data show CDR1 as SEHNR and CDR2 as FQNEAQ (reference sequence). The CDR3 DNA follows: TGTGCCAGCAGCTTAAACCAGGGGGGAGATACGCAGTATTTT. As protein: CASSLNQGGDTQYF.

A single count supports this clone. The chain links TRBV18 to TRBJ2-5; the D gene is possibly TRBD2 (5 bases). Germline V lookup: CDR1 KGHSH, CDR2 LQKENI. This CDR3 comprises 14 residues. Trimming stripped 3 bases from V and 4 bases from J, with 12 bases between. Here the CDR3 reads CASSPGNGIETQYF. The CDR3 DNA reads TGTGCCAGCTCACCCGGTAACGGGATAGAGACCCAGTACTTC.

This clone was detected only once. The CDR3 nucleotides are TGTGCCAGCAGTTTAAAGAGAGAGCAGTACTTC. This sequence encodes CASSLKREQYF. This chain links TRBV28 with TRBJ2-7; D gene ambiguous. The germline CDR1 and CDR2 sequences are MDHEN and SYDVKM. The V end was cut by 2 bases, the J end by 7 bases, with 6 bases between. This CDR3 has 11 amino acids.

This chain uses TRBV2 with TRBJ2-3; tentative D call: TRBD1 (6 bases). The germline gives CDR1 SNHLY, CDR2 FYNNEI. Trimming stripped 6 bases from V and 11 bases from J, with 21 bases between. The CDR3 totals 14 residues. The CDR3 region is CASRWDKGTSMQYF. The CDR3, as DNA: TGTGCCAGCAGGTGGGACAAGGGGACGAGTATGCAGTATTTT.

V and J are TRBV28 and TRBJ2-3; tentative D call: TRBD1 (7 bases). Trimming cost V 2 bases and J 2 bases, with 23 bases left between them. Looked up from germline, CDR1 is MDHEN and CDR2 is SYDVKM. The CDR3 is 19 residues long. The DNA of the CDR3 is TGTGCCAGCAGTTTAAGTGGGCACCGGCGGGACAGCAACACAGATACGCAGTATTTT. Protein: CASSLSGHRRDSNTDTQYF.

There are a few counts of this clone. The chain carries TRBV4-1 and TRBJ2-3, with a weak D call TRBD2 (6 bases). Trimming stripped 5 bases from V and 3 bases from J, with 12 bases between. Germline CDR1 is MGHRA and CDR2 is YSYEKL. The CDR3 runs to 14 residues. The CDR3 region is CASSFGRGTDTQYF. DNA of the CDR3: TGCGCCAGCAGCTTCGGGCGGGGTACAGATACGCAGTATTTT.

This clone has only a few counts. The V gene is TRBV28, the J gene TRBJ1-4; D not resolved. Germline values: CDR1 MDHEN, CDR2 SYDVKM. Trimming took off 2 bases at V and 2 bases at J, with 12 bases between the two ends. This CDR3 spans 16 amino acids. CDR3 in DNA: TGTGCCAGCAGTTTAGGAGTAGGAGGGACTAATGAAAAACTGTTTTTT. Protein sequence: CASSLGVGGTNEKLFF.

This chain links TRBV7-9 with TRBJ1-4; D gene ambiguous. Germline V CDR1 and CDR2: SEHNR, FQNEAQ (reference sequence). The CDR3 is 12 amino acids. V gave up 5 bases and J gave up 8 bases, with 9 bases separating them. As DNA, the CDR3 is TGTGCCAGCAGCCGGGTGGAGGAAAAACTGTTTTTT. It yields the protein CASSRVEEKLFF.

This rearrangement joins TRBV11-2 to TRBJ1-6; perhaps TRBD1 as D (5 bases). The CDR3 runs 16 residues. CDR1 SGHAT and CDR2 FQNNGV come from the germline V gene. V lost 0 bases to trimming and J lost 10 bases, with 16 bases between them. The CDR3 nucleotides read TGTGCCAGCAGCTTAGATCCGGCAGGGCTAGTGTCACCCCTCCACTTT. Translation gives CASSLDPAGLVSPLHF.

This chain uses TRBV28 with TRBJ1-1, with D possibly being TRBD1 (5 bases). This CDR3 comprises 13 residues. Per germline, CDR1 MDHEN and CDR2 SYDVKM. V shed 6 bases and J shed 4 bases, with 12 bases lying between them. The CDR3 DNA is TGTGCCAGCAGCCGGGGGTTGGGCACTGAAGCTTTCTTT. Translation gives CASSRGLGTEAFF.

This chain joins TRBV7-2 and TRBJ1-5; TRBD1 is a possible D gene (6 bases). With 1 base removed from V and 6 bases from J, the gap between germline ends came to 16 bases. The length of the CDR3 is 16 residues. The V gene's germline CDR1 is SGHTA and CDR2 FQGNSA. Written as DNA, the CDR3 is TGTGCCAGCAGCTTAGGCTTTACGGCAGGGGTTCAGCCCCAGCATTTT. This sequence encodes CASSLGFTAGVQPQHF.

The rearrangement joins TRBV7-9 to TRBJ2-7, with D maybe TRBD1 (6 bases). Germline V CDR1 and CDR2: SEHNR, FQNEAQ (reference sequence). The CDR3 length is 14 residues. V lost 5 bases and J lost 6, with 17 bases in between. The CDR3 here is CASSVSRGPIEQYF. CDR3 DNA sequence: TGTGCCAGCAGCGTATCCAGGGGACCGATCGAGCAGTACTTC. Full variable domain (missing parts from reference TRBV7-9 and TRBJ2-7): DTGVSQNPRHKITKRGQNVTFRCDPISEHNRLYWYRQTLGQGPEFLTYFQNEAQLEKSRLLSDRFSAERPKGSFSTLEIQRTEQGDSAMYLCASSVSRGPIEQYFGPGTRLTVT.